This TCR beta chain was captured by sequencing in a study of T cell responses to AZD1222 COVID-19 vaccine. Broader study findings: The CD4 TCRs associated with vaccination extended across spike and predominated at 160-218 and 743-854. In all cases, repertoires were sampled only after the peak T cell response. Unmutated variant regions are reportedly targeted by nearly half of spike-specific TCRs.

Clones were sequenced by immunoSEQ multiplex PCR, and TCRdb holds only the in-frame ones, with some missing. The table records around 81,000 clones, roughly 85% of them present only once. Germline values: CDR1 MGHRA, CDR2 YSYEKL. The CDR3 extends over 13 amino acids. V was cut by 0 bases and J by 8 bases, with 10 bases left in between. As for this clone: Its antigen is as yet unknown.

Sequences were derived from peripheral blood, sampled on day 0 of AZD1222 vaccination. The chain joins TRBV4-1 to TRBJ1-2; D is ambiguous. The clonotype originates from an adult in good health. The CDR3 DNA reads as TGCGCCAGCAGCCAAGATCTAGGGTGGGGCTACACCTTC. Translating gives CASSQDLGWGYTF.